The 27 T cell receptor beta chains in this list originate from one sample, sequenced in a study of regulatory T cells in long-lasting Graves disease. CDR3-region Arm-PCR and iRepertoire HTBI primers produced the TCR beta libraries. TCRdb passed the multiplex PCR reads through MiXCR, listing each CDR3 protein once. The sample carries roughly 450,000 distinct CDR3 sequences, around 21% recorded once. This sample's time point: persistent/refractory GD, antithyroid drugs over 5 years with positive TRAb. The TCR library was prepared using RNA isolated from PBMCs. The sequencing used peripheral blood mononuclear cells (PBMCs), collected when the disease was refractory, from a patient treated with antithyroid drugs. The receptors were gathered from a female donor with Graves disease.

V and J are TRBV20-1 and TRBJ2-7; 10 bases match TRBD2. There are 15 residues in the CDR3. Germline V lookup: CDR1 DFQATT, CDR2 SNEGSKA (reference sequence). With 1 base clipped from V and 0 bases from J, the junction kept 3 bases outside the gene matches. CDR3 sequence: CSARGLAGPSYEQYF. CDR3 sequence (DNA): TGCAGTGCTAGAGGACTAGCGGGCCCCTCCTACGAGCAGTACTTC.

As regards this clonotype: One end of the junction varies from germline; a read error may be responsible. The chain has TRBV11-2 and TRBJ1-5, with unresolved D. Looked up from germline, CDR1 is SGHAT and CDR2 is FQNNGV. The CDR3 length is 15 residues. Here the CDR3 reads CASSQAPNVNQPQHF. The DNA of the CDR3 is TGCGCCAGCAGCCAAGCCCCAAATGTTAATCAGCCCCAGCATTTT.

This clonotype turned up a few times. V is TRBV19 and J is TRBJ1-1, with D uncertain. The CDR3 covers 13 residues. Trimming left V 6 bases short and J 3 bases short, with 11 bases between. Germline CDR1 and CDR2: LNHDA and SQIVND (reference sequence). The DNA for the CDR3 is TGTGCCAGTAGCCTAGGGCATTACACTGAAGCTTTCTTT. Its protein is CASSLGHYTEAFF.

The rearrangement joins TRBV12-3 or TRBV12-4 to TRBJ2-6, with D unclear. The CDR3 has 16 amino acids. Trimming removed 4 bases at V and 4 bases at J, with 14 bases between. CDR3 bases: TGTGCCAGCAGTTCCACGGTCCTCGGGGGGGCCAACGTCCTGACTTTC. Encoded protein: CASSSTVLGGANVLTF.

V usage is TRBV9 and J usage is TRBJ1-1; possible D gene TRBD1, 6 bases. Per germline, CDR1 SGDLS and CDR2 YYNGEE. Trimming removed 3 bases from V and 5 bases from J, with 14 bases in between. CDR3 size: 14 residues. The CDR3 protein is CASSAGGHWTEAFF. CDR3 coding DNA: TGTGCCAGCAGCGCCGGGGGACACTGGACTGAAGCTTTCTTT.

This clonotype has at least ten counts. This chain connects TRBV7-2 to TRBJ2-2; D remains ambiguous. CDR1 and CDR2 from the germline V gene are SGHTA and FQGNSA. The V end was cut by 0 bases, the J end by 4 bases, with 9 bases between. This CDR3 comprises 15 residues. DNA for the CDR3: TGTGCCAGCAGCTTAGCGGCAGACGGCACCGGGGAGCTGTTTTTT. Its protein product is CASSLAADGTGELFF. Full variable domain (rest looked up from reference TRBV7-2 and TRBJ2-2): GAGVSQSPSNKVTEKGKDVELRCDPISGHTALYWYRQSLGQGLEFLIYFQGNSAPDKSGLPSDRFSAERTGGSVSTLTIQRTQQEDSAVYLCASSLAADGTGELFFGEGSRLTVL.

The rearrangement links TRBV19 to TRBJ2-7, with 7 positions matching TRBD2. The CDR3 runs 18 residues. The V segment lost 1 base and the J segment 4 bases; nucleotides outside the gene matches: 16. The germline gives CDR1 LNHDA, CDR2 SQIVND (reference sequence). The CDR3 loop reads CASSIARRREVGMYEQYF. CDR3 sequence (DNA): TGTGCCAGTAGTATAGCTCGTAGACGGGAGGTGGGTATGTACGAGCAGTACTTC. Full variable domain (missing parts from reference TRBV19 and TRBJ2-7): DGGITQSPKYLFRKEGQNVTLSCEQNLNHDAMYWYRQDPGQGLRLIYYSQIVNDFQKGDIAEGYSVSREKKESFPLTVTSAQKNPTAFYLCASSIARRREVGMYEQYFGPGTRLTVT.

This clonotype was picked up a small number of times. The chain is built from TRBV5-1 and TRBJ1-2; the match to TRBD1 covers 12 bases. With 3 bases clipped from V and 7 bases from J, the junction kept 4 bases outside the gene matches. There are 14 residues in the CDR3. Germline-derived CDR1 and CDR2 are SGHRS and YFSETQ. The CDR3 reads CASSSPGQGAGYTF. The CDR3 DNA is TGCGCCAGCAGCTCCCCGGGACAGGGGGCTGGCTACACCTTC.

This chain connects TRBV6-1 to TRBJ2-7; 9 bases fit TRBD1. CDR1 and CDR2 (germline): MNHNS, SASEGT. V lost 6 bases and J lost 6; bases outside the gene matches: 0. The CDR3 contains 11 residues. Here the CDR3 reads CASRDRGEQYF. CDR3 bases: TGTGCCAGCAGGGACAGGGGCGAGCAGTACTTC.

This clonotype was counted a few times. The rearrangement uses TRBV9 and TRBJ1-2, with a weak D call TRBD1 (5 bases). The CDR3 sequence is 15 residues long. The V and J ends lost 3 bases and 4 bases respectively, with 16 bases between them. The V gene's germline CDR1 is SGDLS and CDR2 YYNGEE. The CDR3 region is CASSGLRDPAYGYTF. The DNA for the CDR3 is TGTGCCAGCAGCGGACTCCGGGACCCAGCCTATGGCTACACCTTC. The variable domain in full, completed from reference TRBV9 and TRBJ1-2, reads DSGVTQTPKHLITATGQRVTLRCSPRSGDLSVYWYQQSLDQGLQFLIQYYNGEERAKGNILERFSAQQFPDLHSELNLSSLELGDSALYFCASSGLRDPAYGYTFGSGTRLTVV.

This clonotype was seen ten or more times. This chain's CDR3 is CASRLDTEAFF. The CDR3 DNA follows: TGTGCCAGCAGGCTAGACACTGAAGCTTTCTTT. The gene calls are TRBV6-1 and TRBJ1-1; D gene ambiguous. From germline, CDR1 is MNHNS and CDR2 SASEGT. CDR3 length: 11 residues. V lost 6 bases to trimming and J lost 3 bases, with 5 bases between them.

This clonotype was recorded a few times. The chain links TRBV6-4 to TRBJ2-6, with D possibly TRBD1 on 5 matching bases. Germline CDR1 MRHNA, CDR2 SNTAGT. V lost 5 bases and J 0 bases, leaving 23 bases between the germline ends. The CDR3 length is 20 residues. The CDR3 reads CASSYRLAWGTSSGANVLTF. The CDR3 DNA follows: TGTGCCAGCAGTTACCGGCTCGCGTGGGGCACAAGCTCTGGGGCCAACGTCCTGACTTTC.

This clonotype was picked up many times. The CDR3 sequence is CASSLRAGAWNQPQHF. CDR3 in DNA: TGTGCCAGCAGCCTACGGGCAGGGGCGTGGAATCAGCCCCAGCATTTT. V is TRBV28 and J is TRBJ1-5, with D perhaps matching TRBD1 (6 bases). The germline V gene encodes CDR1 MDHEN and CDR2 SYDVKM. V dropped 6 bases and J dropped 4 bases, with 19 bases sitting between them. The CDR3 has 16 amino acids.

Note on this clonotype: This could be a read error, since a much larger clone is one nucleotide away. This chain joins TRBV4-2 and TRBJ2-5; D is uncertain. CDR1 and CDR2 from the germline V gene are LGHNA and YNFKEQ. Between the trimmed V and J ends, which lost 6 bases and 2 bases, there was a span of 13 bases. This CDR3 is built from 14 residues. CDR3 sequence: CASSPLERQETQYF. CDR3 in DNA: TGTGCCAGCAGTCCACTCGAGAGGCAAGAGACCCAGTACTTC.

In this sample, this clonotype turned up a few times. This chain uses TRBV5-1 with TRBJ2-7; D is tentatively TRBD1 or TRBD2 (5 bases each). Per the germline V gene, CDR1 is SGHRS and CDR2 is YFSETQ. There are 14 residues in the CDR3. Trimming stripped 3 bases from V and 7 bases from J, with 17 bases between. CDR3 protein: CASSSGRRAWEQYF. The DNA for the CDR3 is TGCGCCAGCAGCTCGGGACGTCGGGCATGGGAGCAGTACTTC. Using reference TRBV5-1 and TRBJ2-7 for the parts outside the CDR3, the full variable domain is KAGVTQTPRYLIKTRGQQVTLSCSPISGHRSVSWYQQTPGQGLQFLFEYFSETQRNKGNFPGRFSGRQFSNSRSEMNVSTLELGDSALYLCASSSGRRAWEQYFGPGTRLTVT.

DNA for the CDR3: TGTGCCAGCAGCCAAAGGGGAAGTAAGTACTTC. Protein: CASSQRGSKYF. The V and J genes are TRBV3-1 and TRBJ2-7; D is possibly TRBD1 (5 bases). CDR1 and CDR2 from the germline V gene are LGHDT and YNNKEL (reference sequence). The CDR3 runs to 11 residues. Trimming shortened V by 2 bases and J by 11 bases, and 10 bases separated the two germline ends.

This clonotype occurred a few times. The rearrangement uses TRBV28 and TRBJ2-5, with 7 bases matching TRBD2. CDR3 length: 10 residues. V lost 8 bases and J lost 9; bases outside the gene matches: 3. The V gene's germline CDR1 is MDHEN and CDR2 SYDVKM. CDR3 DNA: TGTGCCAGCGGGAGGGCTGCCCAGTACTTC. This codes for CASGRAAQYF. Complete variable domain (other parts from reference TRBV28 and TRBJ2-5): DVKVTQSSRYLVKRTGEKVFLECVQDMDHENMFWYRQDPGLGLRLIYFSYDVKMKEKGDIPEGYSVSREKKERFSLILESASTNQTSMYLCASGRAAQYFGPGTRLLVL.

The J gene is TRBJ2-1, the V gene TRBV7-8; unclear D gene. V lost 1 base to trimming and J lost 2 bases, with 6 bases between them. This CDR3 is built from 14 residues. Germline CDR1 is SGHVS and CDR2 is FQNEAQ. In DNA, the CDR3 is TGTGCCAGCAGCTTAGTAGGAACCTACAATGAGCAGTTCTTC. It specifies CASSLVGTYNEQFF.

At least ten counts were recorded for this clonotype. The chain employs TRBV6-1 and TRBJ2-7; possible D gene TRBD1, 5 bases. Germline V CDR1 and CDR2: MNHNS, SASEGT. V was cut by 0 bases and J by 5 bases, with 14 bases left in between. The CDR3 is 15 amino acids. CDR3 amino acids: CASSEAGRVRHEQYF. CDR3 sequence (DNA): TGTGCCAGCAGTGAAGCGGGCAGGGTCCGCCACGAGCAGTACTTC.

This clonotype was counted only a few times. The chain links TRBV6-5 to TRBJ2-5, with D perhaps being TRBD1 or TRBD2 (5 bases each). Germline values: CDR1 MNHEY, CDR2 SVGAGI. CDR3 length: 15 residues. Trimming removed 2 bases at V and 1 base at J, with 11 bases between. As DNA, the CDR3 is TGTGCCAGCAGTTACCCGACGGGGCCCCAAGAGACCCAGTACTTC. Protein: CASSYPTGPQETQYF.

This clonotype has ten or more counts. The J gene is TRBJ2-3, the V gene TRBV12-3 or TRBV12-4, with 11 nucleotides matching TRBD2. This CDR3 comprises 15 residues. V shed 6 bases and J 0 bases; nucleotides not matched to a gene: 2. In DNA, the CDR3 is TGTGCCAGCAGGTGGACTAGCGGGAGCACAGATACGCAGTATTTT. This encodes CASRWTSGSTDTQYF.

There are a few counts of this clonotype. The V call is TRBV6-1, the J call TRBJ2-5; 10 positions agree with TRBD2. The CDR3 runs to 18 residues. In germline, CDR1 is MNHNS, CDR2 SASEGT. V gave up 7 bases and J gave up 0 bases; unmatched junction bases: 14. The CDR3 nucleotides are TGTGCCAGCAACCCACTAGCGGGAAGCCGATATTACCAAGAGACCCAGTACTTC. This translates into CASNPLAGSRYYQETQYF.

This clonotype appeared a few times. The chain recombines TRBV20-1 with TRBJ2-2; D unresolved. Per germline, CDR1 DFQATT and CDR2 SNEGSKA (reference sequence). The CDR3 totals 12 residues. Between the trimmed V and J ends, which lost 6 bases and 4 bases, there was a span of 9 bases. The CDR3 loop reads CSATTVTGELFF. The CDR3 DNA is TGCAGTGCAACCACAGTCACCGGGGAGCTGTTTTTT.

The rearrangement links TRBV9 to TRBJ1-3; maybe TRBD1 (6 bases). CDR1 and CDR2 from the germline V gene are SGDLS and YYNGEE. The V and J ends lost 3 bases and 8 bases respectively, with 12 bases between them. The CDR3 loop spans 13 amino acids. As DNA, the CDR3 is TGTGCCAGCAGCGGGGCTAGGGGGGACACCATATATTTT. Residues: CASSGARGDTIYF.

Here the CDR3 reads CASTQSSGKTDTQYF. In DNA, the CDR3 is TGTGCCAGCACACAATCCAGCGGGAAAACAGATACGCAGTATTTT. The V gene is TRBV28, the J gene TRBJ2-3; the match to TRBD2 covers 7 bases. Germline V lookup: CDR1 MDHEN, CDR2 SYDVKM. The CDR3 covers 15 residues. The trim removed 7 bases at V and 3 bases at J, leaving 10 bases unmatched.

Only a few counts were recorded for this clonotype. This chain links TRBV19 with TRBJ1-5; D is unclear. CDR1 is LNHDA, CDR2 SQIVND, per germline (reference sequence). This CDR3 has 15 residues. V lost 9 bases and J 7 bases, leaving 22 bases between the germline ends. In nucleotides, the CDR3 is TGTGCCAGCCTACCGGTCCCTTGGGGAGCACAGCCCCAGCATTTT. The encoded protein is CASLPVPWGAQPQHF.

This clonotype occurred many times. The chain links TRBV28 to TRBJ2-7; TRBD1 matches 8 bases. V was pared by 4 bases and J by 7 bases, with 12 bases of the junction left unmatched. Germline values: CDR1 MDHEN, CDR2 SYDVKM. The CDR3 is made up of 15 amino acids. The DNA for the CDR3 is TGTGCCAGCAGTTCCCCGGGACAGGCTGGCTGGGAGCAGTACTTC. Encoded protein: CASSSPGQAGWEQYF.